These T cell receptor beta chains were read from a single sample in a study of cytomegalovirus exposure and HLA in healthy donors. Profiling relied on immunoSEQ multiplex PCR, and the TCRdb table lists in-frame clones only, not all of them. The table shows roughly 31,000 clones, with about three fifths occurring only once. Sequenced sample: PBMCs. These receptors originate from a male donor in good health and CMV-seropositive. CDR3s leave out the opening cysteine and the closing phenylalanine or tryptophan. Each record gives: clone size, J gene, V gene, CDR3 protein. Size values are once, few and many counts, or a class for expanded clones, and some rows have none.

size: .
J: TRBJ2-1
V: TRBV4-1
CDR3: ASSNIADNNEQF

size: .
J: TRBJ2-3
V: TRBV6-1
CDR3: ASRDWDYTDTQY

size: .
J: TRBJ2-1
V: TRBV27
CDR3: ASSLLGTAVDEQF

size: .
J: TRBJ2-7
V: TRBV27
CDR3: ASSYRQDYEQY

size: .
J: TRBJ2-1
V: TRBV15
CDR3: ATSRERIGGQF

size: few
J: TRBJ1-4
V: TRBV7-8
CDR3: ASSFTGRANEKLF

size: medium-sized
J: TRBJ2-1
V: TRBV6-4
CDR3: ASSDSGSSYNEQF

size: .
J: TRBJ2-7
V: TRBV7-3
CDR3: ASSSRPSGEQY

size: .
J: TRBJ1-1
V: TRBV7-9
CDR3: ASSSYLEGTEAF

size: .
J: TRBJ2-6
V: TRBV7-6
CDR3: ASSLAWGSAPGANVLT

size: .
J: TRBJ1-2
V: TRBV10-1
CDR3: ASSETGGVSGYT

size: .
J: TRBJ1-5
V: TRBV25-1
CDR3: ASSSIWTDHQPQH

size: .
J: TRBJ2-2
V: TRBV5-6
CDR3: ASSFLSGQNTGELF

size: .
J: TRBJ1-4
V: TRBV5-1
CDR3: ASSLRTGEEKLF

size: few
J: TRBJ2-5
V: TRBV6-1
CDR3: ASSEGTGWETQY

size: few
J: TRBJ1-2
V: TRBV9
CDR3: ASSVESIGSYGYT

size: few
J: TRBJ1-3
V: TRBV6-6
CDR3: ASTYDAGSGNTIY

size: .
J: TRBJ2-6
V: TRBV6-1
CDR3: ANSGSPGQVGGANVLT

size: few
J: TRBJ2-1
V: TRBV18
CDR3: ASSPISGGGATFDNEQF

size: .
J: TRBJ2-5
V: TRBV5-1
CDR3: ASSSLGVDQETQY

size: .
J: TRBJ2-3
V: TRBV5-1
CDR3: ASSSGTGGADTQY

size: .
J: TRBJ1-5
V: TRBV4-1
CDR3: ASSQDRDSYNQPQH